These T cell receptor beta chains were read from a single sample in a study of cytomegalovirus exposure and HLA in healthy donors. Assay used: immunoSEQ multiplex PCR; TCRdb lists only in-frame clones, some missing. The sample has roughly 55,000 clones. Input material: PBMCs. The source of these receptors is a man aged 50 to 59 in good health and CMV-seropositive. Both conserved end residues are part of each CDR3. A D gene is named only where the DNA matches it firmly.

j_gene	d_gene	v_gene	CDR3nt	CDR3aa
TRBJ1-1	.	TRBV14	TGTGCCAGCAGCCAACCGGACTTCCCTGCTTTCTTT	CASSQPDFPAFF
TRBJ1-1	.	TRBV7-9	TGTGCCAGCAGCTTAGTGGTTGAGTCTGAAGCTTTCTTT	CASSLVVESEAFF
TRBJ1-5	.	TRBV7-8	TGTGCCAGCAGCTTAGTGAGCCCGGGAGGTCAGCCCCAGCATTTT	CASSLVSPGGQPQHF
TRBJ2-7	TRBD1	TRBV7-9	TGTGCCAGCAGCTCCCGGACAGGGACACCGTACGAGCAGTACTTC	CASSSRTGTPYEQYF
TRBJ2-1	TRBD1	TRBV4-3	TGCGCCAGCAGTCCGGGACAGGGATCCTACAATGAGCAGTTCTTC	CASSPGQGSYNEQFF
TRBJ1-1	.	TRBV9	TGTGCCAGCAGCCCCAGAGGGCGGGAGACTGAAGCTTTCTTT	CASSPRGRETEAFF
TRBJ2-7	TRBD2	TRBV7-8	TGTGCCAGCAGCATCGGCGGGACTAGCGAGTTTCAGCAGTACTTC	CASSIGGTSEFQQYF
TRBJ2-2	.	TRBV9	TGTGCCAGCAGCACCAACAGGGAAATTGGGACCGGGGAGCTGTTTTTT	CASSTNREIGTGELFF
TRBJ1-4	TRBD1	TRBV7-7	TGTGCTAGCAGCCCTCGGACAGGGGGGGGAGAAAAACTGTTTTTT	CASSPRTGGGEKLFF
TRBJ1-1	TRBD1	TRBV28	TGTGCCAGCAGGGGGACAGGGAGTGAGGCTGAAGCTTTCTTT	CASRGTGSEAEAFF
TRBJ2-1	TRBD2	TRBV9	TGTGCCAGCAGCGTATTAAGCGGGGGGTTTAGTGAGCAGTTCTTC	CASSVLSGGFSEQFF
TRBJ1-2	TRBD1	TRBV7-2	TGTGCCAGCAGCTTTGGGGGGGACAGGGCCTATGGCTACACCTTC	CASSFGGDRAYGYTF
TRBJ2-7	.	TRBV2	TGTGCCAGCAGTGAACGGCGGGGGCAGTACTTC	CASSERRGQYF
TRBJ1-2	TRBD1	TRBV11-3	TGTGCCAGCAGCCAGGGGGTCAACTATGGCTACACCTTC	CASSQGVNYGYTF
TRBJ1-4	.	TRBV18	TGTGCCAGCTCACCAGGCACAGGGCGTAATGAAAAACTGTTTTTT	CASSPGTGRNEKLFF
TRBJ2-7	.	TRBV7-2	TGTGCCAGCAGCTCGGCCCAGGGCTACGAGCAGTACTTC	CASSSAQGYEQYF
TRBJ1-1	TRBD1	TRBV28	TGTGCCAGCAGTTGGGACAGGGAAATGTATAAAGCTTTCTTT	CASSWDREMYKAFF
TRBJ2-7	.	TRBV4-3	TGCGCCAGCAGCCAAGAGTATCCGTCCTACGAGCAGTACTTC	CASSQEYPSYEQYF
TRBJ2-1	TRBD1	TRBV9	TGTGCCAGCAGCGTAGCGGGGACAGGGGGCGATGAGCAGTTCTTC	CASSVAGTGGDEQFF
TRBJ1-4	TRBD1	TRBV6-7	TGTGCCAGCAGTTACTCGGACAGGCCCGAAAAACTGTTTTTT	CASSYSDRPEKLFF
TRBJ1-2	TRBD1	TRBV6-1	TGTGCCAGCAGTGAAGAGGAGGGGGCAGACCCCTATGGCTACACCTTC	CASSEEEGADPYGYTF
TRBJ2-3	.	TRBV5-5	TGTGCCAGCAGCTTGGGGTTAGGGGTCGGCACAGATACGCAGTATTTT	CASSLGLGVGTDTQYF
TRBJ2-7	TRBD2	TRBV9	TGTGCCAGCAGCCCCCGGGACTACAGCTCCTACGAGCAGTACTTC	CASSPRDYSSYEQYF
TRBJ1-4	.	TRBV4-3	TGCGCCAGCAGCCAAGATCTGGAGACCGATGAAAAACTGTTTTTT	CASSQDLETDEKLFF
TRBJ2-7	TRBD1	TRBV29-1	TGCAGCGTTGAAGGACAGGGGGGTATCGAGCAGTACTTC	CSVEGQGGIEQYF